This T cell receptor beta chain was sequenced during a study of molecular identifiers for immune sequencing clone quantification. This clonotype came up a few times. One end of the junction does not line up with germline, which may come from a read error. Via MiXCR, TCRdb re-called the PCR reads, giving one row per CDR3 protein. The repertoire holds fewer than 70,000 distinct CDR3 sequences, with 15% to 20% as singletons. This CDR3 is built from 11 residues. Germline V gives CDR1 MNHEY, CDR2 SVGAGI. The sequencing sample was made of naive CD8+ T cells from blood, with Jurkat cell RNA spiked in. The subset: FACS-sorted CD8+CD4-CCR7+CD45RA+ naive T cells. The receptor was isolated from a human donor in good health. Some libraries in this study had Jurkat cell RNA spiked in. The V call is TRBV6-5, the J call TRBJ2-5, with D unresolved. CDR3 region: CASGYQETQYF. Written as DNA, the CDR3 is TGTGCCAGCGGTTATCAAGAGACCCAGTACTTC.